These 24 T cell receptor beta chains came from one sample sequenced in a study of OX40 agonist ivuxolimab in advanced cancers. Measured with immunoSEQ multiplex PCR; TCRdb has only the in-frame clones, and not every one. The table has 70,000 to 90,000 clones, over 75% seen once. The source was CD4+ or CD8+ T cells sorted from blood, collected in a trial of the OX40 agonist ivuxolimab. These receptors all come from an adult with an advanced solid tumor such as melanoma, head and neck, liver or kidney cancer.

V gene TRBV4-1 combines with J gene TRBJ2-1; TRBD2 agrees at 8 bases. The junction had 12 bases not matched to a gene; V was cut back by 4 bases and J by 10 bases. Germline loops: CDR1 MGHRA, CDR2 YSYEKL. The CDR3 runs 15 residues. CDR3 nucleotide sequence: TGCGCCAGCAGCCTGCAGAATAGCGGGAAATGGGAGCAGTTCTTC. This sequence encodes CASSLQNSGKWEQFF.

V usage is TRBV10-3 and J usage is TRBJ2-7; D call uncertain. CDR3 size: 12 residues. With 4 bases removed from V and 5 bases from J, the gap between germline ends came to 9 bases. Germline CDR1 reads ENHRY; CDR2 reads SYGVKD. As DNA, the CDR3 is TGTGCCATCAGTGTTTCGCTAGACGAGCAGTACTTC. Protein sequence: CAISVSLDEQYF.

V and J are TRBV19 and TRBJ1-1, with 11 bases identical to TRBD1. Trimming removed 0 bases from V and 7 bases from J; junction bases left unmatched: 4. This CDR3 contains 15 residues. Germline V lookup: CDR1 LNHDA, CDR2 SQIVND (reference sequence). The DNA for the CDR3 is TGTGCCAGTAGTATAGAAGGACAGGGGGCGAATGAAGCTTTCTTT. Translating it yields CASSIEGQGANEAFF.

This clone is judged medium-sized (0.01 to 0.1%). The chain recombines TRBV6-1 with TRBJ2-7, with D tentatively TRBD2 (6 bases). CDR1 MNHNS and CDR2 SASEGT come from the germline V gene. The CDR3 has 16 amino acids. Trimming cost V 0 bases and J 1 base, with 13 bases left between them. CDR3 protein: CASSEATGDGSYEQYF. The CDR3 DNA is TGTGCCAGCAGTGAAGCCACGGGAGACGGATCCTACGAGCAGTACTTC.

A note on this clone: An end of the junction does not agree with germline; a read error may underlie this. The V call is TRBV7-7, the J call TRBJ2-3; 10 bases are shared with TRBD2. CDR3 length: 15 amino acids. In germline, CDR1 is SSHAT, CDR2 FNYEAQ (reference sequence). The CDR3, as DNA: TGTGCTAGCAGCTTTACTAGCGGGGCCACAGATACGCAGTATTTT. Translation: CASSFTSGATDTQYF.

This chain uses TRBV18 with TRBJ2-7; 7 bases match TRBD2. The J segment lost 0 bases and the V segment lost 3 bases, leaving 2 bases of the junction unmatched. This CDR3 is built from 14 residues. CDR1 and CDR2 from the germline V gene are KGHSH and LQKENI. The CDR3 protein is CASSPGGSSYEQYF. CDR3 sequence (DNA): TGTGCCAGCTCACCGGGGGGGAGCTCCTACGAGCAGTACTTC.

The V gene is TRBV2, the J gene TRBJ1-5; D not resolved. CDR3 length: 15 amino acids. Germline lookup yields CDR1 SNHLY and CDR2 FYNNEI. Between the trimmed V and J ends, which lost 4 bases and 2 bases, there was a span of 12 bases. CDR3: CASSARGFGNQPQHF. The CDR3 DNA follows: TGTGCCAGCAGTGCTCGGGGTTTCGGCAATCAGCCCCAGCATTTT.

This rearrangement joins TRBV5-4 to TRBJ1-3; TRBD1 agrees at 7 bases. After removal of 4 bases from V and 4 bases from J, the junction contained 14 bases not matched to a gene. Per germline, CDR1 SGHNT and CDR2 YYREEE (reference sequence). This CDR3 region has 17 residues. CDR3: CASSLPGGGAGGNTIYF. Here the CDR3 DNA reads TGTGCCAGCAGCCTGCCGGGAGGGGGCGCTGGGGGAAACACCATATATTTT.

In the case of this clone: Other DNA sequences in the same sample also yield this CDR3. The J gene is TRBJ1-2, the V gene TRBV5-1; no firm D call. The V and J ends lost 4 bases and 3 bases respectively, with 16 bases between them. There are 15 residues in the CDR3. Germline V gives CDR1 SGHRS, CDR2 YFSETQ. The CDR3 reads CASSPGSGGYYGYTF. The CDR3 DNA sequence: TGCGCCAGCAGCCCTGGCTCGGGCGGTTACTATGGCTACACCTTC.

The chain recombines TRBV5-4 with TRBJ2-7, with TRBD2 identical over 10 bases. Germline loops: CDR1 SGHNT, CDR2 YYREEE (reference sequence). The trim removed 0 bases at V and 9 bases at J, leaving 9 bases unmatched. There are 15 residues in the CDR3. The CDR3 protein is CASSLAASGRRVQYF. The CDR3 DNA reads TGTGCCAGCAGCTTGGCGGCTAGCGGGAGAAGAGTGCAGTACTTC.

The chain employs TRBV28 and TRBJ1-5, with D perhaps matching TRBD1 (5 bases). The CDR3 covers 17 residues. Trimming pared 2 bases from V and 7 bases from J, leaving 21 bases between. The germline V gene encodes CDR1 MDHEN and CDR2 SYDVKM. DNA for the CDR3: TGTGCCAGCAGTTTAGATAAGGGGCTCCATGGGCGGCAGCCCCAGCATTTT. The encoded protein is CASSLDKGLHGRQPQHF.

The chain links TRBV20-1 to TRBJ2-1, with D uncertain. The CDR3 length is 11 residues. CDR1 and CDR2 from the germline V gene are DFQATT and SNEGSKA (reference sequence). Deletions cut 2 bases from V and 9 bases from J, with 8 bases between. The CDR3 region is CSARQVGEQFF. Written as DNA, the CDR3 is TGCAGTGCTAGACAGGTGGGTGAGCAGTTCTTC.

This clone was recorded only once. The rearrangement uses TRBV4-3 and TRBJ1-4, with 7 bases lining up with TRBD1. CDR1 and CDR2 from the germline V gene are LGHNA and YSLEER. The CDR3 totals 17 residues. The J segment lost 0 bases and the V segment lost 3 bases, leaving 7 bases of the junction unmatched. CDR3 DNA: TGCGCCAGCAGCCAGGGACCGGGACAGACAACTAATGAAAAACTGTTTTTT. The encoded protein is CASSQGPGQTTNEKLFF.

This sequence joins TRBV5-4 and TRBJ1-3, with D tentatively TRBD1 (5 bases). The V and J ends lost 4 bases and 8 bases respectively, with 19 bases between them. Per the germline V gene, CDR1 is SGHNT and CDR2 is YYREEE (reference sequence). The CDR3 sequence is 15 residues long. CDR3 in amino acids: CASSIGDLPGDTIYF. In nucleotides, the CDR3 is TGTGCCAGCAGCATTGGGGACCTCCCTGGGGACACCATATATTTT.

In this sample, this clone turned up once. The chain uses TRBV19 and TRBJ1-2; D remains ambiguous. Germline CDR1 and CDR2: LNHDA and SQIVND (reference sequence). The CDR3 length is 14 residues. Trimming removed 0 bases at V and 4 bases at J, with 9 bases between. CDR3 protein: CASSIEGFSYGYTF. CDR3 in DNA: TGTGCCAGTAGTATAGAGGGTTTCAGCTATGGCTACACCTTC.

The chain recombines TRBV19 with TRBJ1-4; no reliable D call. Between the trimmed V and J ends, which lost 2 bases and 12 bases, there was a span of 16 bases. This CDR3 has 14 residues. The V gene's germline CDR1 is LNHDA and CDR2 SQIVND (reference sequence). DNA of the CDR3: TGTGCCAGTAGTATATTTCTGATCTCCTTTGAACTGTTTTTT. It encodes CASSIFLISFELFF.

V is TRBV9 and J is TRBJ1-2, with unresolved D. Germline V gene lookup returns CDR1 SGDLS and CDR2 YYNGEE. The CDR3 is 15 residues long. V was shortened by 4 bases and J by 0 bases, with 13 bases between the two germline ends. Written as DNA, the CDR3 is TGTGCCAGCAGCCCTAGACCGAGAGCTAACTATGGCTACACCTTC. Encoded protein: CASSPRPRANYGYTF.

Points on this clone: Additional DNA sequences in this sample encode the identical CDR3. CDR3 nucleotides: TGTGCCAGCAGTTACTCAGGGGGAGGAAACACCATATATTTT. It specifies CASSYSGGGNTIYF. The V call is TRBV6-5, the J call TRBJ1-3, with D tentatively TRBD1 (6 bases). V was clipped by 0 bases and J by 4 bases, with 7 bases between them. CDR1 and CDR2 from the germline V gene are MNHEY and SVGAGI. This CDR3 comprises 14 residues.

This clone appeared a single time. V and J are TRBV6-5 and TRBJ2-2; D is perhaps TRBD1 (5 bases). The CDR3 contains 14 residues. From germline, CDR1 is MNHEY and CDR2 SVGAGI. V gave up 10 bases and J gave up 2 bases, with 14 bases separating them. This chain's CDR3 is CATRQQLNTGELFF. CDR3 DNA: TGTGCCACCCGACAGCAACTCAACACCGGGGAGCTGTTTTTT.

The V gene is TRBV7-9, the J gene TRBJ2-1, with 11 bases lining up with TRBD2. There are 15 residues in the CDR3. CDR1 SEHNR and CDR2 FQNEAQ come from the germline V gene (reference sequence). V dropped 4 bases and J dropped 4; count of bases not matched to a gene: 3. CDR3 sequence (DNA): TGTGCCAGCAGCTCGACTAGCGGGGAGTACAATGAGCAGTTCTTC. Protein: CASSSTSGEYNEQFF.

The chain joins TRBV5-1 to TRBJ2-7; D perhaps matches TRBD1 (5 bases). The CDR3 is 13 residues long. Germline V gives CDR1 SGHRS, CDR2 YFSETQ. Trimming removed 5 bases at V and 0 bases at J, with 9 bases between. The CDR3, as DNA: TGCGCCAGCAGGCAAGGGGACTCCTACGAGCAGTACTTC. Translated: CASRQGDSYEQYF.

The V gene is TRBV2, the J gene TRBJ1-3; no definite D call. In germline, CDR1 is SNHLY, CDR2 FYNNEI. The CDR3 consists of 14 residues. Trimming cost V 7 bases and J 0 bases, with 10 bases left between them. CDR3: CASKGDSSGNTIYF. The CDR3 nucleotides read TGTGCCAGCAAAGGTGATAGCTCTGGAAACACCATATATTTT.

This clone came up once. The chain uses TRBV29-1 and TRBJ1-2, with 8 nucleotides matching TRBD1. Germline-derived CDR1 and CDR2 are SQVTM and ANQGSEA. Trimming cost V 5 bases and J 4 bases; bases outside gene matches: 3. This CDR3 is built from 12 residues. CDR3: CSVRQGTYGYTF. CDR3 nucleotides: TGCAGCGTTCGACAGGGGACCTATGGCTACACCTTC.

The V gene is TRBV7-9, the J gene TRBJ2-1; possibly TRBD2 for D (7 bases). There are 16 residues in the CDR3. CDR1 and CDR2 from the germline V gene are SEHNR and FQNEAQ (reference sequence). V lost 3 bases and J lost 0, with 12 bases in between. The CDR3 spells CASSLGGGISYNEQFF. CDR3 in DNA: TGTGCCAGCAGCTTGGGAGGGGGTATCTCCTACAATGAGCAGTTCTTC. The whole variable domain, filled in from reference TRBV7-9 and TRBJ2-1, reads DTGVSQNPRHKITKRGQNVTFRCDPISEHNRLYWYRQTLGQGPEFLTYFQNEAQLEKSRLLSDRFSAERPKGSFSTLEIQRTEQGDSAMYLCASSLGGGISYNEQFFGPGTRLTVL.